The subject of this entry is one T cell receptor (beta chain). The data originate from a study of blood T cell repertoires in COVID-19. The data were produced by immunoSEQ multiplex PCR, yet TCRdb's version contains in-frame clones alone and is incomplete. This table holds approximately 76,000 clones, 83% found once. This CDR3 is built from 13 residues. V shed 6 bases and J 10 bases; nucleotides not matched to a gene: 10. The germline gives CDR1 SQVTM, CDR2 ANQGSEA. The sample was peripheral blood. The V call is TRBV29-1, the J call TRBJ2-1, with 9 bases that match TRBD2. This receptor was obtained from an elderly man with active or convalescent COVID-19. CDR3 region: CSVLAGSMGEQFF. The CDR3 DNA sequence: TGCAGCGTCCTAGCGGGATCAATGGGGGAGCAGTTCTTC.